What follows are 20 T cell receptor beta chains derived from one specimen sequenced in a study of cytomegalovirus exposure and HLA in healthy donors. 60 Vbeta and 13 Jbeta primers were used in PCR. Produced via immunoSEQ multiplex PCR; TCRdb's table is partial and in-frame only. Of 120,000 or so clones in the sample, about 74% were seen once. Sequencing was performed on PBMCs. All receptors derive from a man aged 25-45 years in good health and CMV-seronegative.

This clone was seen only a few times. The chain has TRBV19 and TRBJ1-1, with TRBD1 matching 7 bases. Germline V gene data show CDR1 as LNHDA and CDR2 as SQIVND (reference sequence). V was pared by 7 bases and J by 1 base, with 6 bases of the junction left unmatched. The CDR3 consists of 14 residues. The CDR3 region is CASTITGANTEAFF. The CDR3 nucleotides are TGTGCCAGTACCATCACAGGGGCGAACACTGAAGCTTTCTTT.

The CDR3 DNA follows: TGTGCCAGTAAATCTGGGACTAGCGGATACAATGAGCAGTTCTTC. Its protein is CASKSGTSGYNEQFF. This chain uses TRBV19 with TRBJ2-1; TRBD2 matches 11 bases. Germline V gives CDR1 LNHDA, CDR2 SQIVND (reference sequence). The CDR3 runs 15 residues. V shed 7 bases, J shed 4 bases, and the junction held 6 bases outside the gene matches. Variable domain in full (rest from reference TRBV19 and TRBJ2-1): DGGITQSPKYLFRKEGQNVTLSCEQNLNHDAMYWYRQDPGQGLRLIYYSQIVNDFQKGDIAEGYSVSREKKESFPLTVTSAQKNPTAFYLCASKSGTSGYNEQFFGPGTRLTVL.

As DNA, the CDR3 is TGTGCCAGTGAAGCCCCAGGGGTCATGAACACTGAAGCTTTCTTT. The encoded protein is CASEAPGVMNTEAFF. V is TRBV5-6 and J is TRBJ1-1, with a weak D call TRBD1 (6 bases). Germline loops: CDR1 SGHDT, CDR2 YYEEEE. The CDR3 spans 15 residues. Trimming stripped 8 bases from V and 0 bases from J, with 17 bases between.

The chain carries TRBV27 and TRBJ2-5; TRBD1 is a possible D gene (6 bases). The CDR3 loop spans 14 amino acids. V was trimmed by 4 bases and J by 0 bases, leaving 9 bases between them. The germline V gene encodes CDR1 MNHEY and CDR2 SMNVEV (reference sequence). CDR3 sequence: CASSSHRDQETQYF. CDR3 DNA: TGTGCCAGCAGTTCCCACAGGGACCAAGAGACCCAGTACTTC.

By share, this clone ranks as medium-sized. V and J are TRBV29-1 and TRBJ2-1, with TRBD2 matching 9 bases. V trimming: 5 bases; J trimming: 7 bases; junction bases outside the gene matches: 6. This CDR3 has 13 residues. Germline lookup yields CDR1 SQVTM and CDR2 ANQGSEA. CDR3 bases: TGCAGCGTTTTTAGCGGGAGTTCGAATGAGCAGTTCTTC. This translates into CSVFSGSSNEQFF.

The chain joins TRBV18 to TRBJ2-5; D gene uncertain. CDR1 is KGHSH and CDR2 is LQKENI in the germline V gene. V lost 0 bases and J lost 0, with 2 bases in between. The CDR3 extends over 13 amino acids. CDR3 sequence reads: CASSPPNQETQYF. CDR3 DNA sequence: TGTGCCAGCTCACCACCCAACCAAGAGACCCAGTACTTC.

The chain has TRBV19 and TRBJ1-1; D is ambiguous. The germline V gene encodes CDR1 LNHDA and CDR2 SQIVND (reference sequence). Trimming cost V 6 bases and J 0 bases, with 14 bases left between them. The CDR3 totals 15 residues. The CDR3 spells CASRSLSGLNTEAFF. In DNA form, the CDR3 reads TGTGCCAGTAGATCCCTTTCCGGTTTGAACACTGAAGCTTTCTTT. Full variable domain (outside the CDR3, taken from reference TRBV19 and TRBJ1-1): DGGITQSPKYLFRKEGQNVTLSCEQNLNHDAMYWYRQDPGQGLRLIYYSQIVNDFQKGDIAEGYSVSREKKESFPLTVTSAQKNPTAFYLCASRSLSGLNTEAFFGQGTRLTVV.

J is TRBJ1-5 and V is TRBV29-1, with D tentatively TRBD1 (5 bases). CDR1 SQVTM and CDR2 ANQGSEA come from the germline V gene. CDR3 length: 14 residues. The V end was cut by 4 bases, the J end by 4 bases, with 14 bases between. The CDR3 region is CSVASGGGNQPQHF. The CDR3 DNA is TGCAGCGTTGCATCCGGGGGTGGAAATCAGCCCCAGCATTTT.

This rearrangement joins TRBV19 to TRBJ1-4, with TRBD1 identical over 8 bases. The V gene end was trimmed by 5 bases and the J gene end by 8 bases; junction bases not matched to a gene: 7. The V gene's germline CDR1 is LNHDA and CDR2 SQIVND (reference sequence). The CDR3 extends over 14 amino acids. In nucleotides, the CDR3 is TGTGCCAGTAGTCCGGGACAGGTGGTCGAAAAACTGTTTTTT. Amino acid sequence: CASSPGQVVEKLFF.

As concerns this clone: Since no conserved phenylalanine or tryptophan closes the CDR3, a read error is the likely cause. No DNA is shown, since the ends of the CDR3 on it are uncertain; the CDR3 is the one TCRdb lists. This chain uses TRBV2 with TRBJ2-7; the table's D call, TRBD1, has no DNA check behind it. Germline CDR1 reads SNHLY; CDR2 reads FYNNEI. The CDR3 totals 10 residues, both ends included. This chain's CDR3 is CASRGATVNL.

This chain links TRBV29-1 with TRBJ2-3; 14 bases match TRBD2. Unmatched junction bases numbered 17, after V lost 6 bases and J lost 6 bases. The CDR3 has 18 amino acids. Germline-derived CDR1 and CDR2 are SQVTM and ANQGSEA. In DNA, the CDR3 is TGCAGCGTAGTCGGGACTAGCGGGAGATCAATAGGTTCCGATACGCAGTATTTT. Translation gives CSVVGTSGRSIGSDTQYF.

This rearrangement joins TRBV7-8 to TRBJ1-4, with 7 bases lining up with TRBD1. The CDR3 spans 17 residues. V lost 2 bases, J lost 5 bases, and 11 bases stayed unmatched. The germline gives CDR1 SGHVS, CDR2 FQNEAQ. Here the CDR3 DNA reads TGTGCCAGCAGCTTACCGGGACAGTCGTCACTAAATGAAAAACTGTTTTTT. Protein: CASSLPGQSSLNEKLFF.

The V gene is TRBV7-3, the J gene TRBJ2-1; 12 positions agree with TRBD1. CDR3 length: 15 residues. V trimming: 4 bases; J trimming: 6 bases; junction bases outside the gene matches: 4. The germline V gene encodes CDR1 SGHTA and CDR2 FQGTGA. The CDR3 is CASSSGTGGFNEQFF. The DNA of the CDR3 is TGTGCCAGCAGCTCCGGGACAGGGGGCTTCAATGAGCAGTTCTTC.

This clone turned up a few times. The V and J genes are TRBV30 and TRBJ2-7; 7 bases are shared with TRBD1. CDR3 length: 13 residues. The germline gives CDR1 GTSNPN, CDR2 SVGIG (reference sequence). V trimming: 7 bases; J trimming: 6 bases; junction bases outside the gene matches: 12. CDR3 in amino acids: CAYSTGIRREQYF. As DNA, the CDR3 is TGTGCCTATTCGACAGGGATAAGGCGCGAGCAGTACTTC.

The chain has TRBV5-6 and TRBJ1-5; 9 bases are a match to TRBD1. The ends lost 4 bases at V and 7 bases at J; junction bases unmatched: 9. Germline loops: CDR1 SGHDT, CDR2 YYEEEE. The CDR3 is 15 amino acids. CDR3 nucleotides: TGTGCCAGCAGCGACAGGGGGTATGTAGGCCAGCCCCAGCATTTT. Translating gives CASSDRGYVGQPQHF. The entire variable domain, with the rest obtained from reference TRBV5-6 and TRBJ1-5, is as follows: DAGVTQSPTHLIKTRGQQVTLRCSPKSGHDTVSWYQQALGQGPQFIFQYYEEEERQRGNFPDRFSGHQFPNYSSELNVNALLLGDSALYLCASSDRGYVGQPQHFGDGTRLSIL.

J is TRBJ2-5 and V is TRBV19; D possibly corresponds to TRBD1 (6 bases). The CDR3 length is 16 residues. V lost 5 bases to trimming and J lost 5 bases, with 21 bases between them. From germline, CDR1 is LNHDA and CDR2 SQIVND (reference sequence). The CDR3 loop is CASSRQAKGLGETQYF. DNA of the CDR3: TGTGCCAGTAGTCGACAGGCAAAGGGGCTAGGGGAGACCCAGTACTTC.

This clone was counted a few times. The rearrangement uses TRBV6-4 and TRBJ2-6, with a possible D match to TRBD2 (5 bases). Trimming shortened V by 3 bases and J by 0 bases, and 9 bases separated the two germline ends. Germline assignment: CDR1 MRHNA and CDR2 SNTAGT. The CDR3 is made up of 16 amino acids. In DNA form, the CDR3 reads TGTGCCAGCAGTGAGAGGGCTAGCTCTGGGGCCAACGTCCTGACTTTC. Protein sequence: CASSERASSGANVLTF.

The J gene is TRBJ1-2, the V gene TRBV7-9; D might be TRBD1 (5 bases). The germline gives CDR1 SEHNR, CDR2 FQNEAQ (reference sequence). The CDR3 spans 16 residues. With 1 base removed from V and 4 bases from J, the gap between germline ends came to 16 bases. The CDR3 is CASSLGSTGVLYGYTF. The CDR3 DNA is TGTGCCAGCAGCTTAGGGTCAACAGGTGTTCTCTATGGCTACACCTTC.

About this clone: One end of the junction is discordant with germline, which a read error may explain. The chain recombines TRBV7-9 with TRBJ2-7; D gene unclear. The length of the CDR3 is 12 residues. Germline V gene lookup returns CDR1 SEHNR and CDR2 FQNEAQ (reference sequence). The CDR3 is CSSSLTVYEQYF. The CDR3 coding sequence is TGTTCCAGCAGCTTAACAGTCTACGAGCAGTACTTC. Complete variable domain (other parts from reference TRBV7-9 and TRBJ2-7): DTGVSQNPRHKITKRGQNVTFRCDPISEHNRLYWYRQTLGQGPEFLTYFQNEAQLEKSRLLSDRFSAERPKGSFSTLEIQRTEQGDSAMYLCSSSLTVYEQYFGPGTRLTVT.

The chain has TRBV11-3 and TRBJ2-1; a weak D match, TRBD2 (5 bases). The CDR3 extends over 12 amino acids. CDR1 and CDR2 from the germline V gene are SGHNT and YENEEA. V shed 5 bases and J shed 6 bases, with 8 bases lying between them. The CDR3 sequence: CASSREGNEQFF. The CDR3 DNA reads TGTGCCAGCAGCCGAGAGGGCAATGAGCAGTTCTTC.